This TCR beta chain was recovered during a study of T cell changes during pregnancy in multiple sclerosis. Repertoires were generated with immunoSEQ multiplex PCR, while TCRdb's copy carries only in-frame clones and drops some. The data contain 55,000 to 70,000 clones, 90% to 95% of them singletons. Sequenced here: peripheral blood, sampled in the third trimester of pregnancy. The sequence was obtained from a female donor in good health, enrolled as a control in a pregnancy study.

The CDR3 sequence: CASSAGGAYGYTF. The DNA of the CDR3 is TGTGCCAGCAGTGCGGGGGGGGCCTATGGCTACACCTTC. V and J are TRBV2 and TRBJ1-2; TRBD1 might be the D (6 bases). Germline assignment: CDR1 SNHLY and CDR2 FYNNEI. This CDR3 has 13 amino acids. V was shortened by 4 bases and J by 4 bases, with 10 bases between the two germline ends. Looking up the rest from reference TRBV2 and TRBJ1-2 gives the full variable domain: EPEVTQTPSHQVTQMGQEVILRCVPISNHLYFYWYRQILGQKVEFLVSFYNNEISEKSEIFDDQFSVERPDGSNFTLKIRSTKLEDSAMYFCASSAGGAYGYTFGSGTRLTVV.